Reported below is one T cell receptor (beta chain). The antigen is not known. The source of the sample is a study of cytomegalovirus exposure and HLA in healthy donors. The study, taken as a whole, reports: Prior analysis indicated that the majority of TCR beta V segments exhibited productivity approximately 87% or approximately 30% of the time. By HLA locus, TCR association rates varied in a later analysis, with DRB1 showing the most and HLA-C the fewest. It was confirmed in vitro that a few of the CMV-associated chains were specific for CMV antigens.

V was cut by 0 bases and J by 0 bases, with 9 bases left in between. The CDR3 has 17 amino acids. Germline CDR1 LGHNT, CDR2 FRNRAP. Both 60 Vbeta primers and 13 Jbeta primers went into the PCR. Some clones are missing from TCRdb's copy, which holds only in-frame ones; the method was immunoSEQ multiplex PCR. The sample shows some 98,000 clones, roughly 82% of them seen only once. V gene TRBV12-5 combines with J gene TRBJ2-6, with TRBD2 as a possible D gene (5 bases). This clonotype originated in a human donor in good health. Sequencing was performed on PBMCs. The CDR3 loop is CASGLVSGVSGANVLTF. CDR3 bases: TGTGCTAGTGGTTTGGTAAGCGGCGTCTCTGGGGCCAACGTCCTGACTTTC.